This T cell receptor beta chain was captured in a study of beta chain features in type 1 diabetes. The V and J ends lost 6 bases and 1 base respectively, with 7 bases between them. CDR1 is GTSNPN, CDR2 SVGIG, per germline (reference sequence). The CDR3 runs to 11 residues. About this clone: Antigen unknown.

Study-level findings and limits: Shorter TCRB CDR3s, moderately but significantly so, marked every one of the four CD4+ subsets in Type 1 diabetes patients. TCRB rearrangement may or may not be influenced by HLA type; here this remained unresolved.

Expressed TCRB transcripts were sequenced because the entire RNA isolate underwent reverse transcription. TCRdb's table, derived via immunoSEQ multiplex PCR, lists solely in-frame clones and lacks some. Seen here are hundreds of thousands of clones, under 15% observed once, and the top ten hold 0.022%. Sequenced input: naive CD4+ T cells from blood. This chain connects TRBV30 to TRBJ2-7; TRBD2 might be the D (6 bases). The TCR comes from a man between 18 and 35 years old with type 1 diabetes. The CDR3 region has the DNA TGTGCCTGCGGGGGATCCTACGAGCAGTACTTC. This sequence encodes CACGGSYEQYF.